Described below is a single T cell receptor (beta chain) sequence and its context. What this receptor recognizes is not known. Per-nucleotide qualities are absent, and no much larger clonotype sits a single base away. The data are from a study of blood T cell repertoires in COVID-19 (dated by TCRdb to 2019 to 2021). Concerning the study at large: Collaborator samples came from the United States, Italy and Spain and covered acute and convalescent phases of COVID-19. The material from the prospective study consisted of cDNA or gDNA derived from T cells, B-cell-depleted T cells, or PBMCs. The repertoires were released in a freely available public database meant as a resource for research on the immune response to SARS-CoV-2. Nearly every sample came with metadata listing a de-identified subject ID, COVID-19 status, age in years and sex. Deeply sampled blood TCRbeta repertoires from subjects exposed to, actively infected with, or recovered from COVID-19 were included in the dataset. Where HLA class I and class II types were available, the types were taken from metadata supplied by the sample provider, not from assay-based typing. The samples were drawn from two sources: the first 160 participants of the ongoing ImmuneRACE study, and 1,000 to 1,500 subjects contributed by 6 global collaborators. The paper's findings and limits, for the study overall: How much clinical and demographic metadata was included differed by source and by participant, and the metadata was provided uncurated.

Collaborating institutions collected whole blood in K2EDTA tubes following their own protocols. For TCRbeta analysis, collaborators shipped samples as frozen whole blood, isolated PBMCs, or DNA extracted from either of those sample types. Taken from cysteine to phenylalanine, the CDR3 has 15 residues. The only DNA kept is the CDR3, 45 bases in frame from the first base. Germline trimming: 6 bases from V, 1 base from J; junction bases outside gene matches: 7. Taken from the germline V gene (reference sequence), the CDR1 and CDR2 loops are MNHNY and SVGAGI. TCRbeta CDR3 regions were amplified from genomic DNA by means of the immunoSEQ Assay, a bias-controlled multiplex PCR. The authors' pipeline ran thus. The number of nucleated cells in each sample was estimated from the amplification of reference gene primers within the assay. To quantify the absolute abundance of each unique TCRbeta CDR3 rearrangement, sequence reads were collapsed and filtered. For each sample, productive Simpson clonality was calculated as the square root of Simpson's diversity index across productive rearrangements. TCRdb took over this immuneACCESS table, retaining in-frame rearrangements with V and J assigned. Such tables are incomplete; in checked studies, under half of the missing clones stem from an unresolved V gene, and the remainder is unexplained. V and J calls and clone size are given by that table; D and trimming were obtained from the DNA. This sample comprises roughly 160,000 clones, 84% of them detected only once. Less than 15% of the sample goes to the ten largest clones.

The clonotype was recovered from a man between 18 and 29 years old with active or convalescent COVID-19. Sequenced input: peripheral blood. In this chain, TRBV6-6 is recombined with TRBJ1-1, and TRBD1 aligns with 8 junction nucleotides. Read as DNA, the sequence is TGTGCCAGCAGAGCCTCCGGGACAGGGAACACTGAAGCTTTCTTT. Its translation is CASRASGTGNTEAFF.